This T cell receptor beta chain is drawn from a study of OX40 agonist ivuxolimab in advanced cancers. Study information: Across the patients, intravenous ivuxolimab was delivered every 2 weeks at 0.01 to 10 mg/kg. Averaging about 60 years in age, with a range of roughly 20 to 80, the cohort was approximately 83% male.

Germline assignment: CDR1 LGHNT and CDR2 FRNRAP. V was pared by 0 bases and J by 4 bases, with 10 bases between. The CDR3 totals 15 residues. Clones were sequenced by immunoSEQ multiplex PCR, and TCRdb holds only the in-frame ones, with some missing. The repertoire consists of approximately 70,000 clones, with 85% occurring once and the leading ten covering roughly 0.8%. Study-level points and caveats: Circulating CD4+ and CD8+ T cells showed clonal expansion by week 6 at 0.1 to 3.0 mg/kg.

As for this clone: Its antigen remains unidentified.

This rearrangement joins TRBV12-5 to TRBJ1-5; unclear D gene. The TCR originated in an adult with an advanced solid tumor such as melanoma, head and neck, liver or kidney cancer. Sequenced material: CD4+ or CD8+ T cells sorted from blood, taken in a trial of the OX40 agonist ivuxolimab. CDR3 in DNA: TGTGCTAGTGGTTTGGTAGACCAGTCGAATCAGCCCCAGCATTTT. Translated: CASGLVDQSNQPQHF.